This is a list of T cell receptor beta chains from one sample in a study of CXCR3-negative and CXCR3-positive naive CD8 T cells. TCRdb reworked the 5' RACE reads into one entry per CDR3 protein, no DNA. The sample table includes under 65,000 distinct CDR3 sequences. Sequencing was carried out using memory CD8+ T cells from blood. All receptors come from a human donor in good health. Some clones in this sample may be carry-over from other donors' samples. Both conserved end residues are part of each CDR3. The order of the fields is J gene, V gene, clone size, CDR3 protein. Size is stated for part of the rows, as once, few or many counts, or as a class when the clone is expanded.

>TRBJ2-7|TRBV29-1|-
CSVEIAGFYEQYF
>TRBJ2-4|TRBV9|-
CASSVGDIQYF
>TRBJ1-1|TRBV27|-
CASSGTEVHEAFF
>TRBJ1-6|TRBV7-6|-
CASSLDSKRDSPLHF
>TRBJ2-7|TRBV20-1|-
CSAKTRDNSYEQYF
>TRBJ2-7|TRBV29-1|-
CSFLGQGGYEQYF
>TRBJ2-1|TRBV25-1|-
CASSESSGVGNEQFF
>TRBJ2-3|TRBV28|-
CASSSITDTQYF
>TRBJ2-5|TRBV14|-
CASSHTIGTSGETQYF
>TRBJ2-2|TRBV29-1|-
CSVGYPSGSENTGELFF
>TRBJ1-3|TRBV20-1|-
CSATRGDREAGNTIYF
>TRBJ1-1|TRBV11-1|-
CASSERQGGTEAFF
>TRBJ2-3|TRBV7-2|-
CASSPQVGQGEDTQYF
>TRBJ1-2|TRBV6-5|-
CASRTGDNYGYTF
>TRBJ2-7|TRBV7-2|-
CASSIWIQEREQYF
>TRBJ2-7|TRBV7-9|-
CASSLEYSYEQYF
>TRBJ1-1|TRBV28|-
CASSLGPNTEAFF
>TRBJ1-6|TRBV6-2/TRBV6-3|-
CASTEPRDSYNSPLHF
>TRBJ2-5|TRBV29-1|-
CSAPRTDTETQYF
>TRBJ2-6|TRBV25-1|-
CASSELAGANVLTF
>TRBJ2-2|TRBV11-2|-
CASRPRRLGSTGELFF
>TRBJ2-1|TRBV20-1|-
CSARDPERGIHNEQFF
>TRBJ2-7|TRBV9|-
CASSLSGGLSYEQYF
>TRBJ2-1|TRBV4-1|-
CASSLALYNEQFF
>TRBJ1-1|TRBV20-1|-
CSASQGFTEAFF
>TRBJ1-1|TRBV29-1|-
CSVSRGENTEAFF
>TRBJ2-7|TRBV12-3/TRBV12-4|-
CASSPPSGGYEQYF
>TRBJ1-2|TRBV6-4|-
CASSHGQGVTSEPMKNYGYAF
>TRBJ2-3|TRBV19|-
CASTLGQGAADTQYF
>TRBJ2-1|TRBV11-2|-
CASSLTSGYNEQFF
>TRBJ2-3|TRBV6-4|-
CASSEAAGGSTDTQYF
>TRBJ2-3|TRBV6-5|-
CASSYSQGQFTDTQYF
>TRBJ1-1|TRBV28|-
CASSLMRGVSGTEAFF
>TRBJ2-5|TRBV6-6|-
CASSSTGYGGSQETQYF
>TRBJ2-1|TRBV5-1|-
CASGSGTSSSDEQFF
>TRBJ2-5|TRBV29-1|-
CSVWTEETQYF
>TRBJ2-6|TRBV4-3|medium-sized
CASSQEEGSGANVLTF
>TRBJ2-2|TRBV6-6|-
CASTSTGYGTGELFF
>TRBJ2-1|TRBV6-6|-
CASSSLEGVDEQFF
>TRBJ1-2|TRBV2|-
CASSEGGFYGYTF
>TRBJ2-7|TRBV6-5|-
CATGGRGYEQYF
>TRBJ2-1|TRBV11-2|-
CASSPDVGGRGEQFF
>TRBJ2-7|TRBV7-9|-
CASSLAVKGGWSYEQYF
>TRBJ2-1|TRBV7-9|-
CASSWTSGSNEQFF
>TRBJ2-7|TRBV29-1|-
CSVELGGHLLSEQYF
>TRBJ1-1|TRBV20-1|-
CSARGHLYTEAFF
>TRBJ2-5|TRBV5-8|-
CASSLGGLVGF
>TRBJ1-1|TRBV7-6|-
CASSLTPRDTEAFF
>TRBJ1-1|TRBV28|-
CASTLGDRGYGSANTEAFF
>TRBJ1-1|TRBV29-1|-
CSFKAGPPGTEAFF
>TRBJ2-1|TRBV3-1|-
CASSQEFGEQFF
>TRBJ1-2|TRBV27|-
CASSFTGTNYGYTF
>TRBJ2-6|TRBV19|-
CASSIESGTSGPSGANVLTF
>TRBJ2-5|TRBV7-9|-
CASRPGSQETQYF
>TRBJ1-1|TRBV10-3|-
CAIEGGEATEAFF
>TRBJ2-7|TRBV2|-
CAIRELAGASYEQYF
>TRBJ1-1|TRBV14|-
CASSPGGGTEAFF
>TRBJ2-7|TRBV4-3|-
CASSQDTAYEQYF
>TRBJ1-2|TRBV19|-
CASSDSRVFVSRYTF
>TRBJ2-7|TRBV30|-
CAWRKGQTYEQYF